A single sample is the source of the 7 T cell receptor beta chains below, sequenced in a study of blood T cell repertoires in COVID-19. Measured with immunoSEQ multiplex PCR; TCRdb has only the in-frame clones, and not every one. The table records tens of thousands of clones, 88% of them present only once. The sequencing input was peripheral blood. All receptors derive from a human donor in a cohort sampled during active COVID-19.

V usage is TRBV5-6 and J usage is TRBJ2-7, with 8 bases identical to TRBD1. V lost 1 base and J lost 6; bases outside the gene matches: 0. CDR3 length: 12 residues. CDR1 is SGHDT, CDR2 YYEEEE, per germline. The CDR3 region is CASSLTGGEQYF. CDR3 in DNA: TGTGCCAGCAGCTTGACAGGGGGCGAGCAGTACTTC. Together with reference TRBV5-6 and TRBJ2-7, the CDR3 gives the full variable domain: DAGVTQSPTHLIKTRGQQVTLRCSPKSGHDTVSWYQQALGQGPQFIFQYYEEEERQRGNFPDRFSGHQFPNYSSELNVNALLLGDSALYLCASSLTGGEQYFGPGTRLTVT.

The genes are TRBV6-2 or TRBV6-3 and TRBJ1-1; no reliable D call. Per germline, CDR1 MNHEY and CDR2 SVGEGT. V gave up 6 bases and J gave up 4 bases, with 12 bases separating them. This CDR3 is 13 amino acids long. In DNA, the CDR3 is TGTGCCAGCAGCCTCCAGGTCGGCACTGAAGCTTTCTTT. Its translation: CASSLQVGTEAFF.

This clone has just one count. This chain connects TRBV11-2 to TRBJ2-2, with D perhaps matching TRBD2 (6 bases). Trimming took 6 bases from V and 7 from J, leaving 9 bases between them. Germline CDR1 and CDR2: SGHAT and FQNNGV. The CDR3 length is 12 residues. This chain's CDR3 is CASSSAGGELFF. Here the CDR3 DNA reads TGTGCCAGCAGTTCAGCGGGCGGGGAGCTGTTTTTT.

J is TRBJ1-2 and V is TRBV3-1 (or the pseudogene TRBV3-2); no reliable D call. This CDR3 contains 14 residues. The V end lost 1 base, the J end lost 4 bases, and 10 bases lay between the germline ends. CDR1 and CDR2 (germline): LGHDT, YNNKEL (reference sequence). CDR3 in DNA: TGTGCCAGCAGCCAAGGAAACGGACTCTATGGCTACACCTTC. It is translated as CASSQGNGLYGYTF.

The J gene is TRBJ2-5, the V gene TRBV18, with 14 bases matching TRBD2. There are 16 residues in the CDR3. The J segment lost 4 bases and the V segment lost 3 bases, leaving 4 bases of the junction unmatched. The germline V gene has CDR1 KGHSH and CDR2 LQKENI. CDR3 bases: TGTGCCAGCTCACCGGGACTAGCGGGAGCCTCAGAGACCCAGTACTTC. Its protein product is CASSPGLAGASETQYF.

This clone turned up a few times. CDR3 amino acids: CASRGDSPTYEQYF. For the CDR3, the DNA is TGTGCCAGCAGGGGGGACAGCCCAACCTACGAGCAGTACTTC. The rearrangement joins TRBV2 to TRBJ2-7; TRBD1 matches 7 bases. Germline CDR1 is SNHLY and CDR2 is FYNNEI. Unmatched junction bases numbered 7, after V lost 6 bases and J lost 2 bases. This CDR3 region has 14 residues. Full variable domain (remainder filled in from reference TRBV2 and TRBJ2-7): EPEVTQTPSHQVTQMGQEVILRCVPISNHLYFYWYRQILGQKVEFLVSFYNNEISEKSEIFDDQFSVERPDGSNFTLKIRSTKLEDSAMYFCASRGDSPTYEQYFGPGTRLTVT.

This chain uses TRBV27 with TRBJ1-2; TRBD1 matches 7 bases. V lost 6 bases to trimming and J lost 7 bases; unmatched junction nucleotides: 8. In germline, CDR1 is MNHEY, CDR2 SMNVEV (reference sequence). CDR3 length: 13 amino acids. In DNA form, the CDR3 reads TGTGCCAGCAGATCGACAGGGAAGGGTGGCTACACCTTC. Translated, it gives CASRSTGKGGYTF.